A selection of T cell receptor beta chains follows, all from one sample in a study of CD8 T cells in Susac syndrome. TCRdb re-analysed the immunoSEQ multiplex PCR reads in MiXCR, keeping a single row per CDR3 protein. The sample consists of some 260,000 distinct CDR3 sequences, about 85% of them appearing once. The sample consisted of CD8+ T cells from PBMCs. These receptors were obtained from a human donor with multiple sclerosis. CDR3s include the opening cysteine and the closing phenylalanine or tryptophan. D genes are given only for firm matches. Not all rows give a size; the values are once, few, many and, for expanded clones, a class.

v_call: TRBV11-2; clone_size: .; d_call: TRBD2; j_call: TRBJ2-1; cdr3_nt: TGTGCCAGCAGCACGGGACTAGCGGAAAACAATGAGCAGTTCTTC; cdr3_aa: CASSTGLAENNEQFF
v_call: TRBV5-6; clone_size: .; d_call: TRBD2; j_call: TRBJ2-7; cdr3_nt: TGTGCCAGCAGCTTTAATTTGGGACTAGCGAGGTACGAGCAGTACTTC; cdr3_aa: CASSFNLGLARYEQYF
v_call: TRBV10-3; clone_size: .; d_call: TRBD2; j_call: TRBJ2-7; cdr3_nt: TGTGCCATCAGTGATGGCGGGAGTAGGTCCTACGAGCAGTACTTC; cdr3_aa: CAISDGGSRSYEQYF
v_call: TRBV7-9; clone_size: .; d_call: .; j_call: TRBJ1-2; cdr3_nt: TGTGCCAGCAGCTTGACCGACAGGAGTTTTAACTATGGCTACACCTTC; cdr3_aa: CASSLTDRSFNYGYTF
v_call: TRBV19; clone_size: .; d_call: TRBD1; j_call: TRBJ2-7; cdr3_nt: TGTGCCAGCGGGGACAGAGCCGCCTCCTACGAGCAGTACTTC; cdr3_aa: CASGDRAASYEQYF
v_call: TRBV9; clone_size: once; d_call: .; j_call: TRBJ1-5; cdr3_nt: TGTGCCAGCAGCGTGGACACGTATCAGCCCCAGCATTTT; cdr3_aa: CASSVDTYQPQHF
v_call: TRBV20-1; clone_size: .; d_call: TRBD1; j_call: TRBJ2-7; cdr3_nt: TGCAGTGCTAGCAGGGCAAGGGGGCAAGGGTACGAGCAGTACTTC; cdr3_aa: CSASRARGQGYEQYF
v_call: TRBV28; clone_size: .; d_call: .; j_call: TRBJ2-1; cdr3_nt: TGTGCCAGCAGTTTGTGGGGGCAGAAGAGCTCCTACAATGAGCAGTTCTTC; cdr3_aa: CASSLWGQKSSYNEQFF
v_call: TRBV7-9; clone_size: .; d_call: .; j_call: TRBJ1-4; cdr3_nt: TGTGCCAGCAGCTTTCGTCAGGGGAGTACGGAAAAACTGTTTTTT; cdr3_aa: CASSFRQGSTEKLFF
v_call: TRBV2; clone_size: .; d_call: .; j_call: TRBJ1-4; cdr3_nt: TGTGCCAGCAGTGGATGGCTTAATGAAAAACTGTTTTTT; cdr3_aa: CASSGWLNEKLFF
v_call: TRBV28; clone_size: .; d_call: .; j_call: TRBJ2-4; cdr3_nt: TGTGCCAGCAGTTTCGTCTTAGCCAAAAACATTCAGTACTTC; cdr3_aa: CASSFVLAKNIQYF
v_call: TRBV5-6; clone_size: .; d_call: TRBD2; j_call: TRBJ2-1; cdr3_nt: TGTGCCAGCAGCTCTAGCGGGAGATCCTACAATGAGCAGTTCTTC; cdr3_aa: CASSSSGRSYNEQFF
v_call: TRBV7-8; clone_size: .; d_call: .; j_call: TRBJ2-2; cdr3_nt: TGTGCCAGCCGGAGCGACACCGGGGAGCTGTTTTTT; cdr3_aa: CASRSDTGELFF
v_call: TRBV7-6; clone_size: .; d_call: .; j_call: TRBJ2-6; cdr3_nt: TGTGCCAGCAGCTACGGCACCCCCCCAGTCTCTGGGGCCAACGTCCTGACTTTC; cdr3_aa: CASSYGTPPVSGANVLTF
v_call: TRBV27; clone_size: .; d_call: .; j_call: TRBJ2-5; cdr3_nt: TGTGCCAGCAGTTTAGGGGTAGAGTTGGACCAAGAGACCCAGTACTTC; cdr3_aa: CASSLGVELDQETQYF
v_call: TRBV27; clone_size: .; d_call: .; j_call: TRBJ2-1; cdr3_nt: TGTGCCAGCAGCCGTGCTCCCGCCGTCCAAGGGCAGGATGAGCAGTTCTTC; cdr3_aa: CASSRAPAVQGQDEQFF
v_call: TRBV28; clone_size: .; d_call: TRBD1; j_call: TRBJ1-5; cdr3_nt: TGTGCCAGCAGCTCGGGACAGGGTGGGAGTTATCAGCCCCAGCATTTT; cdr3_aa: CASSSGQGGSYQPQHF
v_call: TRBV13; clone_size: .; d_call: TRBD1; j_call: TRBJ1-6; cdr3_nt: TGTGCCAGCAGCCACGGGACAGGGTATTCACCCCTCCACTTT; cdr3_aa: CASSHGTGYSPLHF
v_call: TRBV7-6; clone_size: .; d_call: TRBD1; j_call: TRBJ2-1; cdr3_nt: TGTGCCAGCAGCCGATTCGACAGGGTCTCCTACAATGAGCAGTTCTTC; cdr3_aa: CASSRFDRVSYNEQFF
v_call: TRBV25-1; clone_size: .; d_call: .; j_call: TRBJ2-7; cdr3_nt: TGTGCCAGCAGTGATGGGGGGGCTTACTACGAGCAGTACTTC; cdr3_aa: CASSDGGAYYEQYF
v_call: TRBV28; clone_size: once; d_call: .; j_call: TRBJ1-1; cdr3_nt: TGTGCCAGCAGCAACTTCGAAGTCTCTGAAGCTTTCTTT; cdr3_aa: CASSNFEVSEAFF
v_call: TRBV7-9; clone_size: .; d_call: .; j_call: TRBJ2-5; cdr3_nt: TGTGCCAGCAGCTCCGTGAACCAAGAGACCCAGTACTTC; cdr3_aa: CASSSVNQETQYF
v_call: TRBV25-1; clone_size: .; d_call: .; j_call: TRBJ1-5; cdr3_nt: TGTGCCAGCAGTGAAAGCAGTCCTAATCAGCCCCAGCATTTT; cdr3_aa: CASSESSPNQPQHF
v_call: TRBV5-1; clone_size: .; d_call: .; j_call: TRBJ1-2; cdr3_nt: TGCGCCAGCAGCGTCAATCCAGGGTCTCCGACCGGCTACACCTTC; cdr3_aa: CASSVNPGSPTGYTF
v_call: TRBV27; clone_size: .; d_call: .; j_call: TRBJ2-3; cdr3_nt: TGTGCCAGCAGTTTCTTTAGGGGTAGCACAGATACGCAGTATTTT; cdr3_aa: CASSFFRGSTDTQYF
v_call: TRBV4-1; clone_size: .; d_call: TRBD1; j_call: TRBJ2-2; cdr3_nt: TGCGCCAGCAGCCAAGATGGGACAGGCGGGGAGCTGTTTTTT; cdr3_aa: CASSQDGTGGELFF
v_call: TRBV6-1; clone_size: few; d_call: .; j_call: TRBJ1-5; cdr3_nt: TGTGCCAGCAGTTCCAGGGATAGCAATCAGCCCCAGCATTTT; cdr3_aa: CASSSRDSNQPQHF
v_call: TRBV11-2; clone_size: once; d_call: TRBD1; j_call: TRBJ2-5; cdr3_nt: TGTGCCAGCAGCTTAGATGGGACAGGGGGTTGGGAAGAGACCCAGTACTTC; cdr3_aa: CASSLDGTGGWEETQYF
v_call: TRBV10-3; clone_size: .; d_call: .; j_call: TRBJ1-2; cdr3_nt: TGTGCCATCAGTGGGGTGGCCCGGGGGGCGAACTATGGCTACACCTTC; cdr3_aa: CAISGVARGANYGYTF
v_call: TRBV5-1; clone_size: .; d_call: TRBD1; j_call: TRBJ2-3; cdr3_nt: TGCGCCAGCAGCTTGGTGACAGGGATCGGGACAGATACGCAGTATTTT; cdr3_aa: CASSLVTGIGTDTQYF
v_call: TRBV27; clone_size: .; d_call: TRBD1; j_call: TRBJ2-7; cdr3_nt: TGTGCCAGCAGTTTAAGCCAGGGGGTTTACGAGCAGTACTTC; cdr3_aa: CASSLSQGVYEQYF
v_call: TRBV7-2; clone_size: .; d_call: TRBD2; j_call: TRBJ2-7; cdr3_nt: TGTGCCAGCAGCTTAGGGGATACGGGAGGAAGCTCCTACGAGCAGTACTTC; cdr3_aa: CASSLGDTGGSSYEQYF
v_call: TRBV7-9; clone_size: few; d_call: .; j_call: TRBJ2-5; cdr3_nt: TGTGCCAGCAGCTCTGTCAGGGGATCGGGTGAGACCCAGTACTTC; cdr3_aa: CASSSVRGSGETQYF
v_call: TRBV18; clone_size: few; d_call: TRBD1; j_call: TRBJ2-7; cdr3_nt: TGTGCCAGCTCTCCAGAGACAGGGGCCTACGAGCAGTACTTC; cdr3_aa: CASSPETGAYEQYF
v_call: TRBV13; clone_size: .; d_call: TRBD1; j_call: TRBJ1-1; cdr3_nt: TGTGCCAGCAGCTCAATTCGGACAGGGGTGGACACTGAAGCTTTCTTT; cdr3_aa: CASSSIRTGVDTEAFF
v_call: TRBV27; clone_size: once; d_call: .; j_call: TRBJ1-2; cdr3_nt: TGTGCCAGCAGCCCCGGACGGATTAACTATGGCTACACCTTC; cdr3_aa: CASSPGRINYGYTF
v_call: TRBV20-1; clone_size: .; d_call: .; j_call: TRBJ2-7; cdr3_nt: TGCAGTGCTAGAGATCCCAGGGAGCAAAAGTGGTACGAGCAGTACTTC; cdr3_aa: CSARDPREQKWYEQYF
v_call: TRBV20-1; clone_size: once; d_call: TRBD1; j_call: TRBJ2-1; cdr3_nt: TGCAGTGCTAGAGAATTAGGGACAGGGGGGTACAATGAGCAGTTCTTC; cdr3_aa: CSARELGTGGYNEQFF
v_call: TRBV27; clone_size: .; d_call: .; j_call: TRBJ2-5; cdr3_nt: TGTGCCAGCAGTTTAATGGGGGTTCATCGGGAGACCCAGTACTTC; cdr3_aa: CASSLMGVHRETQYF
v_call: TRBV27; clone_size: .; d_call: TRBD2; j_call: TRBJ2-7; cdr3_nt: TGTGCCAGCAGCGGACTAGCTCCTATGTACGAGCAGTACTTC; cdr3_aa: CASSGLAPMYEQYF
v_call: TRBV11-2; clone_size: .; d_call: .; j_call: TRBJ2-1; cdr3_nt: TGTGCCAGCAGCTTAGTGGGGGTCGGGAGTTGGCTTGAGCAGTTCTTC; cdr3_aa: CASSLVGVGSWLEQFF